A selection of T cell receptor beta chains follows, all from one sample in a study of T cell responses to AZD1222 COVID-19 vaccine. TCRdb's copy holds only in-frame clones and misses some; the assay was immunoSEQ multiplex PCR. The table records about 100,000 clones, around 90% of them present only once. Specimen: peripheral blood, collected on day 0 of AZD1222 vaccination. The receptor set was obtained from an adult in good health. CDR3s include the opening cysteine and the closing phenylalanine or tryptophan. D genes are given only for firm matches. Rows may omit the clone size; those that give it use once, few, many or a size class.

d_call cdr3_length clone_size j_call v_call cdr3_aa cdr3_nt
NA 16 NA TRBJ1-5 TRBV7-9 CASSSLTGTPNQPQHF TGTGCCAGCAGCTCTCTTACCGGGACACCGAATCAGCCCCAGCATTTT
TRBD1 15 once TRBJ1-3 TRBV27 CASSGTGSSGNTIYF TGTGCCAGCAGTGGGACAGGGTCCTCTGGAAACACCATATATTTT
NA 15 NA TRBJ2-6 TRBV10-3 CAIGQGGSGANVLTF TGTGCCATAGGGCAGGGAGGATCTGGGGCCAACGTCCTGACTTTC
NA 16 NA TRBJ2-7 TRBV15 CATSLPLGAGRYEQYF TGTGCCACCAGCTTGCCCCTAGGGGCGGGAAGGTACGAGCAGTACTTC
TRBD1 14 once TRBJ1-4 TRBV7-9 CASTDRVTNEKLFF TGTGCCAGCACCGACAGGGTGACTAATGAAAAACTGTTTTTT
NA 12 NA TRBJ1-2 TRBV28 CASTAAHYGYTF TGTGCCAGCACGGCGGCACACTATGGCTACACCTTC
NA 15 once TRBJ2-1 TRBV3-1/TRBV3-2 CASSQGLLEFNEQFF TGTGCCAGCAGTCAGGGCCTGCTGGAGTTCAATGAGCAGTTCTTC
TRBD2 16 NA TRBJ2-1 TRBV4-2 CASSQDLAGEQGEQFF TGTGCCAGCAGCCAAGATCTAGCGGGAGAACAAGGTGAGCAGTTCTTC
TRBD1 13 NA TRBJ2-7 TRBV19 CASLGQGADEQYF TGTGCCAGCCTGGGACAGGGGGCCGACGAGCAGTACTTC
NA 14 NA TRBJ2-7 TRBV7-6 CASSPKGISYEQYF TGTGCCAGCAGCCCTAAGGGGATTTCCTACGAGCAGTACTTC
NA 15 once TRBJ2-7 TRBV28 CASSFSSGDSYEQYF TGTGCCAGCAGTTTTTCTTCCGGGGACTCCTACGAGCAGTACTTC
NA 12 NA TRBJ2-5 TRBV5-4 CASSWGVGTQYF TGTGCCAGCAGCTGGGGCGTAGGGACCCAGTACTTC
TRBD2 16 NA TRBJ2-7 TRBV4-2 CASSQLSGRASYEQYF TGTGCCAGCAGCCAACTAAGCGGGAGGGCCTCTTACGAGCAGTACTTC
NA 14 once TRBJ1-1 TRBV5-1 CASSLVGEDTEAFF TGCGCCAGCAGCTTGGTAGGCGAGGACACTGAAGCTTTCTTT
NA 14 NA TRBJ1-1 TRBV6-6 CASSYLTVSTEAFF TGTGCCAGCAGTTACCTAACGGTGAGCACTGAAGCTTTCTTT
NA 16 NA TRBJ2-1 TRBV7-9 CASSHQTIGTSYEQFF TGTGCCAGCAGCCATCAGACAATCGGGACTTCCTATGAGCAGTTCTTC
TRBD1 15 NA TRBJ1-4 TRBV7-9 CASSPSGQGNEKLFF TGTGCCAGCAGCCCTTCGGGACAGGGTAATGAAAAACTGTTTTTT
NA 15 NA TRBJ1-1 TRBV4-2 CASSQGATVEVEAFF TGTGCCAGCAGCCAAGGAGCGACAGTAGAGGTTGAAGCTTTCTTT
NA 15 NA TRBJ1-1 TRBV19 CASSVSPSRNTEAFF TGTGCCAGTAGTGTCTCTCCTTCCAGGAACACTGAAGCTTTCTTT
NA 11 NA TRBJ1-1 TRBV5-6 CASSWGTTDDF TGTGCCAGCAGCTGGGGGACAACTGATGACTTT